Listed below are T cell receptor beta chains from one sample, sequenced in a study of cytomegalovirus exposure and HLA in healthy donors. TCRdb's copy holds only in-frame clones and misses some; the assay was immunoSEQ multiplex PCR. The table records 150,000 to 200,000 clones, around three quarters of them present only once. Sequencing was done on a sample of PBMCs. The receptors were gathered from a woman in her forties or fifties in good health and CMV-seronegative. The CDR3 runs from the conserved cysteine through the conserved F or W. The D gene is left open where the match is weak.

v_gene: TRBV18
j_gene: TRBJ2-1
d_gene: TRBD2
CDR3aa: CASSLVAGVRNEQFF

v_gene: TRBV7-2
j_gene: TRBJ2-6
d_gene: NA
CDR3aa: CASSFGGAAGANVLTF

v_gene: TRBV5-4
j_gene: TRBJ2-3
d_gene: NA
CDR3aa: CASSRSTDTQYF

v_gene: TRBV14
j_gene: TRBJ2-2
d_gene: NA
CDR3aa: CASSFPGLTGELFF

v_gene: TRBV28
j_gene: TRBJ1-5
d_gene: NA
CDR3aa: CASSLMGRGVDQPQHF

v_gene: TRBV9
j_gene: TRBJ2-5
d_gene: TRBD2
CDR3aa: CASSVASGQETQYF

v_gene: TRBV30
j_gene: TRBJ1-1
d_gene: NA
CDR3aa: CAWSGQGNTEAFF

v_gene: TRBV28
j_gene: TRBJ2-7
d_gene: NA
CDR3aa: CASSLDGGGSYEQYF

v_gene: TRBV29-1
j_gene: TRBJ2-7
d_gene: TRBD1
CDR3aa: CSVDSGTGSTYEQYF

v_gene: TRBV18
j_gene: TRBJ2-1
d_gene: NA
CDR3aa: CASSPGQSNEQFF

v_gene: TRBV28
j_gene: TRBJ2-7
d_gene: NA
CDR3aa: CASSPGKHNNEQYF

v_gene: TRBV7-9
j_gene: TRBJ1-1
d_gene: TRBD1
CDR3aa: CSSSSNRGQANTEAFF

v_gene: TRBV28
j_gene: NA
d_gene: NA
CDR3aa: CASRGGLESSYEQYF

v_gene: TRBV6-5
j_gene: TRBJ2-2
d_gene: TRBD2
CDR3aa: CASSYGAGGITGELFF

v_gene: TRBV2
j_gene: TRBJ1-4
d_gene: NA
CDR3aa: CASSPQGTTNEKLFF

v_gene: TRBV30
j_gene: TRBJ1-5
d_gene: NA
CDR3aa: CAWSAGEGQPQHF

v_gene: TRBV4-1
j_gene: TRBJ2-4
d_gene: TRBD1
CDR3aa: CASSQDDRGTYF

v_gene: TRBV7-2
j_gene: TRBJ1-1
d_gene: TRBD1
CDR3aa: CASSLGRTGDTEAFF

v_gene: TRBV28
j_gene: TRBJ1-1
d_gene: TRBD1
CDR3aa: CASSRTGAILNTEAFF

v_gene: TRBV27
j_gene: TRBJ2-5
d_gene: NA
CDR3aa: CASSFGAGTTRETQYF

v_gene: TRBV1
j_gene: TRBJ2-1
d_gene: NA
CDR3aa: CTSPSKDREEYNEQFF

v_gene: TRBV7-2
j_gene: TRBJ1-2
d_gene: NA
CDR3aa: CASSLEEGYGYTF

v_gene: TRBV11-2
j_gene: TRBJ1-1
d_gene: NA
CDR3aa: CASSRFGVMDTEAFF

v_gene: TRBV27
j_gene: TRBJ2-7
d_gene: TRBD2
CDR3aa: CASSLRRLAGVYEQYF

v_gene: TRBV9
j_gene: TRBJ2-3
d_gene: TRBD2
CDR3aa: CASSVVASGKATDTQYF

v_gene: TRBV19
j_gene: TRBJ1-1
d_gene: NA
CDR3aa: CASSIGGWGTEAFF

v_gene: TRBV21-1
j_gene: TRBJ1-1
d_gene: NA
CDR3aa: CASSRQGADNTEAFF

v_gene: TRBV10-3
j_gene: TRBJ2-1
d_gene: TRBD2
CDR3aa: CAISEPGGRSYNEQFF

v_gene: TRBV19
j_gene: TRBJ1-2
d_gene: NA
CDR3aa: CASIMDGLGYTF

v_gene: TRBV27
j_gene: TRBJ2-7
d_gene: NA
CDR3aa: CASSSDLPAAEQYF

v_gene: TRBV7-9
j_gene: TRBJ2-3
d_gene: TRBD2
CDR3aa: CASSLTLADVADTQYF

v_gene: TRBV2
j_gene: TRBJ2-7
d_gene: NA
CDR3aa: CASSSGGQPYEQYF

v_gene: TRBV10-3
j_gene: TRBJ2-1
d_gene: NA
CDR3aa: CAISESPWETEGDNEQFF

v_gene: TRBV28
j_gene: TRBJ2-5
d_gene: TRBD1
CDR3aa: CASSFVDRRETQYF

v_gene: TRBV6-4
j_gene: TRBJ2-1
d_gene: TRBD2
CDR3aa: CANPEERGYNEQFF

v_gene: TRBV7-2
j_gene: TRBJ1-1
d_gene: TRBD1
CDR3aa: CASSTGQGYTEAFF

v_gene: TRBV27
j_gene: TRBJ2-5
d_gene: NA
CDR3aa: CASSLFGQGQETQYF

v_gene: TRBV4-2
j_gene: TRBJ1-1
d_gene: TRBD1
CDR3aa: CASSPTGGMAEAFF

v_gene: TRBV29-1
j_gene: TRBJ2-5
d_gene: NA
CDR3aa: CSVAYSGTQYF

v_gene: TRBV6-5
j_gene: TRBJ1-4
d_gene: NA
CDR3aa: CASSSGAYEKLFF

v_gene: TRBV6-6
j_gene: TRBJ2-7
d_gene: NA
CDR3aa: CASSPGAEQYF